The 9 T cell receptor beta chains below come from one sample, sequenced in a study of blood T cells in healthy people across ages. PCR was performed a second time for about 6 to 11 cycles using a sample-barcoded 5' primer and a J-beta primer mix. Each CDR3 protein is one row after TCRdb ran MiXCR on the 5' RACE reads. The repertoire includes some 1,500,000 distinct CDR3 sequences, roughly 43% of them detected once, and about 4% sits in the top ten. The sequenced sample consisted of blood. These receptors came from a woman in her late teens or twenties in good health.

This rearrangement joins TRBV4-3 to TRBJ2-1; D unclear. The germline V gene has CDR1 LGHNA and CDR2 YSLEER. V dropped 0 bases and J dropped 4 bases, with 19 bases sitting between them. The CDR3 spans 18 residues. CDR3 nucleotide sequence: TGCGCCAGCAGCCAAGAGCCGCCTACCCAGTACTTTTACAATGAGCAGTTCTTC. Amino acid sequence: CASSQEPPTQYFYNEQFF.

The CDR3 here is CASSLDLGQGQQAFF. The CDR3 DNA sequence: TGTGCCAGCAGCTTAGATCTGGGACAGGGCCAACAAGCTTTCTTT. The V call is TRBV11-2, the J call TRBJ1-1; 9 bases line up with TRBD1. Germline V gene lookup returns CDR1 SGHAT and CDR2 FQNNGV. The CDR3 length is 15 residues. V lost 0 bases, J lost 9 bases, and 8 bases stayed unmatched.

The rearrangement uses TRBV27 and TRBJ1-5; TRBD1 aligns across 8 bases. CDR1 MNHEY and CDR2 SMNVEV come from the germline V gene (reference sequence). The CDR3 contains 17 residues. The V and J ends lost 2 bases and 1 base, in that order; junction bases with no gene match: 7. In nucleotides, the CDR3 is TGTGCCAGCAGTTTAACAGGGGGGCTTTTGAGCAATCAGCCCCAGCATTTT. It is translated as CASSLTGGLLSNQPQHF.

The J gene is TRBJ1-1, the V gene TRBV7-9; the D gene is possibly TRBD1 (5 bases). Looked up from germline, CDR1 is SEHNR and CDR2 is FQNEAQ (reference sequence). The CDR3 loop spans 14 amino acids. Deletions cut 0 bases from V and 4 bases from J, with 9 bases between. DNA for the CDR3: TGTGCCAGCAGCTTAGCGGGACGTCCCACTGAAGCTTTCTTT. Translation gives CASSLAGRPTEAFF.

This clonotype was found many times. CDR3 residues: CASSAGLAGVDEQFF. CDR3 nucleotides: TGTGCCAGCAGTGCGGGACTAGCGGGAGTCGATGAGCAGTTCTTC. This sequence joins TRBV6-5 and TRBJ2-1; 14 bases match TRBD2. Germline CDR1 MNHEY, CDR2 SVGAGI. V dropped 5 bases and J dropped 8; count of bases not matched to a gene: 5. This CDR3 spans 15 amino acids.

In its sample, this clonotype was seen a few times. V usage is TRBV4-2 and J usage is TRBJ1-2; D is uncertain. Trimming stripped 5 bases from V and 4 bases from J, with 20 bases between. Germline V gene sequence: CDR1 LGHNA, CDR2 YNFKEQ. The CDR3 consists of 16 residues. The CDR3: CASSRAARARSYGYTF. CDR3 DNA sequence: TGTGCCAGCAGCAGAGCGGCGCGGGCCAGAAGCTATGGCTACACCTTC.

This clonotype appeared many times. The gene calls are TRBV25-1 and TRBJ2-7; D is unresolved. V lost 4 bases and J lost 1, with 5 bases in between. The CDR3 totals 12 residues. Germline CDR1 and CDR2: MGHDK and SYGVNS. The CDR3 DNA reads TGTGCCAGCAGTGTCGGGTCCTACGAGCAGTACTTC. Its translation is CASSVGSYEQYF.

The chain uses TRBV27 and TRBJ2-2; TRBD1 is a possible D gene (5 bases). V dropped 6 bases and J dropped 5 bases, with 13 bases sitting between them. The germline CDR1 and CDR2 sequences are MNHEY and SMNVEV (reference sequence). The CDR3 contains 14 residues. The CDR3 coding sequence is TGTGCCAGCAGACTGGCAGGGCGTACCGGGGAGCTGTTTTTT. Translated, it gives CASRLAGRTGELFF.

J is TRBJ2-1 and V is TRBV30, with a possible D match to TRBD2 (7 bases). This CDR3 spans 13 amino acids. V was clipped by 4 bases and J by 5 bases, with 12 bases between them. Germline assignment: CDR1 GTSNPN and CDR2 SVGIG (reference sequence). CDR3 residues: CAWIGGGHNEQFF. The CDR3 bases are TGTGCCTGGATCGGCGGGGGCCACAATGAGCAGTTCTTC. The variable domain in full, with the rest retrieved from reference TRBV30 and TRBJ2-1, is SQTIHQWPATLVQPVGSPLSLECTVEGTSNPNLYWYRQAAGRGLQLLFYSVGIGQISSEVPQNLSASRPQDRQFILSSKKLLLSDSGFYLCAWIGGGHNEQFFGPGTRLTVL.